These T cell receptor beta chains were read from a single sample in a study of shared clonotypes between healthy human individuals. The repertoire was sequenced with immunoSEQ multiplex PCR; TCRdb's copy has only in-frame clones and lacks some. Of around 2.3 million clones in the sample, around 95% were seen once. Material: naive CD4+ T cells sorted from blood. These receptor sequences come from a man aged 18 to 35 in good health. Both conserved end residues are part of each CDR3. A D gene is named only where the DNA matches it firmly. Not every row has a clone size; where given, it reads once, few, many or a size class.

v_call: TRBV27; clone_size: once; j_call: TRBJ1-2; d_call: .; cdr3_nt: TGTGCCAGCAGTTTCAGGGAGGACTATGGCTACACCTTC; cdr3_aa: CASSFREDYGYTF
v_call: TRBV6-1; clone_size: .; j_call: TRBJ2-1; d_call: TRBD2; cdr3_nt: TGTGCCAGCAGTGAACAGGGCTCAAGACTAGCGGGGGGGTACAATGAGCAGTTCTTC; cdr3_aa: CASSEQGSRLAGGYNEQFF
v_call: TRBV7-3; clone_size: .; j_call: TRBJ2-3; d_call: TRBD1; cdr3_nt: TGTGCCAGCAGCCCCACGGACAGGGGGGGTACAGATACGCAGTATTTT; cdr3_aa: CASSPTDRGGTDTQYF
v_call: TRBV29-1; clone_size: .; j_call: TRBJ2-4; d_call: .; cdr3_nt: TGCAGCGTTGTGATAGTAGCCCCTGGGCCAGCCAAAAACATTCAGTACTTC; cdr3_aa: CSVVIVAPGPAKNIQYF
v_call: TRBV27; clone_size: .; j_call: TRBJ2-1; d_call: .; cdr3_nt: TGTGCCAGCAGTTTAGGCGGGGAAAAATACAATGAGCAGTTCTTC; cdr3_aa: CASSLGGEKYNEQFF
v_call: TRBV6-5; clone_size: .; j_call: TRBJ1-6; d_call: TRBD1; cdr3_nt: TGTGCCAGCAGTAGGGGACAGGTGAATTCACCCCTCCACTTT; cdr3_aa: CASSRGQVNSPLHF
v_call: TRBV7-9; clone_size: .; j_call: TRBJ2-7; d_call: .; cdr3_nt: TGTGCCAGCAGCTTAAGGGGGTCGGACGTAAGCTCCTACGAGCAGTACTTC; cdr3_aa: CASSLRGSDVSSYEQYF
v_call: TRBV9; clone_size: .; j_call: TRBJ2-1; d_call: .; cdr3_nt: TGTGCCAGCAGCGTAGGAGGGGTCAATGAGCAGTTCTTC; cdr3_aa: CASSVGGVNEQFF
v_call: TRBV6-5; clone_size: .; j_call: TRBJ2-1; d_call: .; cdr3_nt: TGTGCCAGCAGCCGAGGACAAGGGGATGAGCAGTTCTTC; cdr3_aa: CASSRGQGDEQFF
v_call: TRBV5-4; clone_size: .; j_call: TRBJ1-4; d_call: .; cdr3_nt: TGTGCCAGCAGCTTGCAGGGGCCCACTAATGAAAAACTGTTTTTT; cdr3_aa: CASSLQGPTNEKLFF
v_call: TRBV6-5; clone_size: .; j_call: TRBJ2-5; d_call: .; cdr3_nt: TGTGCCAGCAGTTACATCAGAGAAGAGACCCAGTACTTC; cdr3_aa: CASSYIREETQYF
v_call: TRBV5-1; clone_size: .; j_call: TRBJ2-2; d_call: TRBD1; cdr3_nt: TGCGCCAGCAGCACGGGGACAGTGGGCACCGGGGAGCTGTTTTTT; cdr3_aa: CASSTGTVGTGELFF
v_call: TRBV27; clone_size: .; j_call: TRBJ1-6; d_call: TRBD1; cdr3_nt: TGTGCCAGCAGTTCTCGGACAGGGAATTCACCCCTCCACTTT; cdr3_aa: CASSSRTGNSPLHF